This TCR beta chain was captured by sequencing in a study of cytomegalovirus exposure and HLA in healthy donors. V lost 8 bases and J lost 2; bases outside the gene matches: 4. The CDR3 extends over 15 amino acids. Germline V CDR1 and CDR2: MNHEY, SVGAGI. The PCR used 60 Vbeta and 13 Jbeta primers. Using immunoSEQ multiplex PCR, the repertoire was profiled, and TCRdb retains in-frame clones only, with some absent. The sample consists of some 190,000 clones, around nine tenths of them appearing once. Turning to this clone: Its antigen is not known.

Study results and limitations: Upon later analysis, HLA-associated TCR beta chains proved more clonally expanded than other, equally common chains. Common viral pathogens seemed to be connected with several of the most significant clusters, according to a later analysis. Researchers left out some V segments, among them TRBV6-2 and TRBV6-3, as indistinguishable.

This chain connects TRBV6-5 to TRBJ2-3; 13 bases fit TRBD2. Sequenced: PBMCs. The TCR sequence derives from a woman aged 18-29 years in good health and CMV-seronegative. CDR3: CASRLAGGTTDTQYF. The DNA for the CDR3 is TGTGCCAGCCGACTAGCGGGAGGAACCACAGATACGCAGTATTTT.